This entry features one T cell receptor beta chain sequence. Its antigen is unknown. The sample originates from a study of T cells in narcolepsy. The wider study: Donors had narcolepsy type 1 or type 2, or were healthy controls.

The study's findings and limits: Comparing one patient's CSF and blood CD4+ clonotypes highlighted HCRT- and TRIB2-specific autoreactive clonotypes. In some patient and control memory CD4+ samples, autoreactive clones were absent.

Profiling relied on immunoSEQ multiplex PCR, and the TCRdb table lists in-frame clones only, not all of them. The sample has about 24,000 clones; 55% to 65% are singletons. Germline values: CDR1 SEHNR, CDR2 FQNEAQ (reference sequence). The CDR3 is 14 residues long. Trimming took 7 bases from V and 7 from J, leaving 14 bases between them. The sample comprised memory (CD45RA-) CD4+ T cells from blood. This sequence joins TRBV7-9 and TRBJ1-6, with D perhaps matching TRBD1 (5 bases). The TCR comes from a human donor in good health. The CDR3: CASNRLEGNSPLHF. The CDR3 nucleotides are TGTGCCAGCAACAGACTTGAGGGGAATTCACCCCTCCACTTT.